Shown below are 29 T cell receptor beta chains from a single sample sequenced in a study of identifying expanded T cells in peripheral blood. Profiling relied on immunoSEQ multiplex PCR, and the TCRdb table lists in-frame clones only, not all of them. The table includes around 99,000 clones, 88% detected once. The source material was blood. Receptors originate from a person aged 18 to 70 in good health.

The chain carries TRBV30 and TRBJ1-2, with 8 bases fitting TRBD1. CDR1 GTSNPN and CDR2 SVGIG come from the germline V gene (reference sequence). The CDR3 has 13 residues. The trim removed 2 bases at V and 5 bases at J, leaving 4 bases unmatched. The CDR3 sequence is CAWSFDRGYGYTF. CDR3 bases: TGTGCCTGGAGTTTCGACAGGGGATATGGCTACACCTTC.

This clone was picked up one time. Germline is not matched at one junction end, which may reflect a read error. This chain joins TRBV6-1 and TRBJ1-5, with a tentative D call TRBD1 (5 bases). Looked up from germline, CDR1 is MNHNS and CDR2 is SASEGT. The CDR3 covers 14 residues. The CDR3 is CASSVGHLNRPQHF. The CDR3 bases are TGTGCCAGCAGTGTTGGACACCTCAATCGGCCCCAGCATTTT.

The chain joins TRBV10-3 to TRBJ1-5; D unresolved. CDR1 is ENHRY, CDR2 SYGVKD, per germline. Deletions cut 0 bases from V and 0 bases from J, with 12 bases between. The CDR3 contains 17 residues. In DNA, the CDR3 is TGTGCCATCAGTGAGTCGCCCTCGGGGTTTAGCAATCAGCCCCAGCATTTT. This sequence encodes CAISESPSGFSNQPQHF.

The gene calls are TRBV29-1 and TRBJ1-2, with D uncertain. V lost 8 bases, J lost 7 bases, and 23 bases lay in between. Germline lookup yields CDR1 SQVTM and CDR2 ANQGSEA. The CDR3 runs 14 residues. This CDR3 reads CSFREGMVRGGYTF. In DNA, the CDR3 is TGCAGCTTTAGGGAGGGAATGGTCCGAGGTGGCTACACCTTC.

The chain employs TRBV7-8 and TRBJ2-7; D is undetermined. Germline V gives CDR1 SGHVS, CDR2 FQNEAQ. Trimming shortened V by 4 bases and J by 6 bases, and 25 bases separated the two germline ends. The CDR3 is 17 residues long. The CDR3 nucleotides read TGTGCCAGCAGCTCGCCACGTGAACCGGGCCCTGCTGCCGAGCAGTACTTC. Residues: CASSSPREPGPAAEQYF.

The chain has TRBV2 and TRBJ2-3; 8 positions agree with TRBD1. Germline trimming cut 0 bases from V and 1 base from J; bases unmatched to any gene: 12. Germline V gene sequence: CDR1 SNHLY, CDR2 FYNNEI. The CDR3 has 19 amino acids. CDR3 bases: TGTGCCAGCAGTGAAGCAGGAGGACAGGGAATCGAGGGCACAGATACGCAGTATTTT. This codes for CASSEAGGQGIEGTDTQYF.

V is TRBV28 and J is TRBJ2-5, with TRBD1 matching over 8 bases. Germline V gene data show CDR1 as MDHEN and CDR2 as SYDVKM. V was pared by 7 bases and J by 1 base, with 17 bases of the junction left unmatched. The CDR3 has 18 amino acids. In DNA form, the CDR3 reads TGTGCCAGCACCACGAACCGAGGACAGGGACCATTCCAAGAGACCCAGTACTTC. This gives the protein CASTTNRGQGPFQETQYF.

V gene TRBV11-2 combines with J gene TRBJ2-3; D unclear. The V end was cut by 0 bases, the J end by 8 bases, with 6 bases between. Germline V gives CDR1 SGHAT, CDR2 FQNNGV. CDR3 length equals 12 residues. CDR3 sequence reads: CASSLDWGTQYF. CDR3 nucleotide sequence: TGTGCCAGCAGCTTAGATTGGGGTACGCAGTATTTT.

V usage is TRBV25-1 and J usage is TRBJ1-1; unclear D gene. CDR3 size: 15 residues. Germline CDR1 is MGHDK and CDR2 is SYGVNS. The V end was cut by 1 base, the J end by 6 bases, with 15 bases between. In DNA, the CDR3 is TGTGCCAGCAGTGAATGGACTAGGAATGACGCTGAAGCTTTCTTT. Translated: CASSEWTRNDAEAFF.

The genes are TRBV2 and TRBJ2-5; TRBD2 might be the D (5 bases). The CDR3 has 14 amino acids. CDR1 SNHLY and CDR2 FYNNEI come from the germline V gene. V gave up 5 bases and J gave up 5 bases, with 15 bases separating them. The CDR3 DNA reads as TGTGCCAGCAGTAACGCGGGCGCAGAGGAGACCCAGTACTTC. Amino acids: CASSNAGAEETQYF.

Regarding this clone: A read error is likely, as this CDR3 ends without the conserved phenylalanine or tryptophan. The CDR3 protein is CATSRDYYGYTS. The DNA of the CDR3 is TGTGCCACCAGCCGGGACTACTATGGCTACACCTCC. This rearrangement joins TRBV15 to TRBJ1-2, with D possibly matching TRBD1 (5 bases). Germline-derived CDR1 and CDR2 are LNHNV and YYDKDF (reference sequence). V was clipped by 5 bases and J by 3 bases, with 7 bases between them. The CDR3 runs 12 residues.

This sequence joins TRBV30 and TRBJ2-7; 16 bases align to TRBD2. Per germline, CDR1 GTSNPN and CDR2 SVGIG (reference sequence). The CDR3 has 18 amino acids. Trimming removed 2 bases from V and 7 bases from J; junction bases left unmatched: 14. CDR3 nucleotides: TGTGCCTGGAGTCCCTCCGGGACTAGCGGGGGGGCGGCGCGTGAGCAGTACTTC. It is translated as CAWSPSGTSGGAAREQYF.

The CDR3 bases are TGTGCCAGCATCACGGAGGCCGGGGAGCTGTTTTTT. Amino acid sequence: CASITEAGELFF. The V gene is TRBV6-6, the J gene TRBJ2-2; TRBD2 might be the D (5 bases). This CDR3 comprises 12 residues. The germline CDR1 and CDR2 sequences are MNHNY and SVGAGI (reference sequence). Trimming cost V 7 bases and J 6 bases, with 9 bases left between them.

This chain links TRBV6-1 with TRBJ2-7; D may correspond to TRBD1 or TRBD2 (5 bases each). CDR3 size: 13 residues. V gave up 6 bases and J gave up 3 bases, with 12 bases separating them. CDR1 MNHNS and CDR2 SASEGT come from the germline V gene. CDR3 sequence (DNA): TGTGCCAGCAGCCAGGGACGACTCTACGAGCAGTACTTC. This encodes CASSQGRLYEQYF.

V usage is TRBV28 and J usage is TRBJ2-7, with D maybe TRBD1 (6 bases). This CDR3 is built from 16 residues. Germline assignment: CDR1 MDHEN and CDR2 SYDVKM. V lost 1 base, J lost 5 bases, and 18 bases lay in between. The CDR3: CASSLLSAGVRDEQYF. The CDR3 coding sequence is TGTGCCAGCAGTTTATTATCGGCAGGGGTAAGGGACGAGCAGTACTTC.

The J gene is TRBJ2-5, the V gene TRBV18, with 7 bases that match TRBD2. Trimming cost V 3 bases and J 5 bases; bases outside gene matches: 6. CDR3 size: 14 residues. The germline gives CDR1 KGHSH, CDR2 LQKENI. This chain's CDR3 is CASSPGTKRETQYF. CDR3 sequence (DNA): TGTGCCAGCTCACCCGGGACTAAGCGTGAGACCCAGTACTTC.

The V gene is TRBV23-1, the J gene TRBJ1-6, with D uncertain. TRBV23-1 falls under the ORF class, with uncertain function. The CDR3 consists of 13 residues. Trimming stripped 6 bases from V and 4 bases from J, with 7 bases between. CDR3 region: CASSGPYNSPLHF. In DNA form, the CDR3 reads TGCGCCAGCAGCGGGCCGTATAATTCACCCCTCCACTTT.

This chain joins TRBV6-5 and TRBJ1-6; D ambiguous. This CDR3 region has 14 residues. Germline CDR1 and CDR2: MNHEY and SVGAGI. The V end lost 6 bases, the J end lost 9 bases, and 15 bases lay between the germline ends. The CDR3 region has the DNA TGTGCCAGCAGCTCTGGGAGGGCTCGTTCACCCCTCCACTTT. Encoded protein: CASSSGRARSPLHF.

The rearrangement links TRBV5-4 to TRBJ2-5, with D possibly being TRBD1 (6 bases). V dropped 4 bases and J dropped 3 bases, with 13 bases sitting between them. CDR1 is SGHNT and CDR2 is YYREEE in the germline V gene (reference sequence). This CDR3 contains 14 residues. Here the CDR3 DNA reads TGTGCCAGCAGCGATACAGGGTTAGAAGAGACCCAGTACTTC. Translated: CASSDTGLEETQYF.

The sample holds a few counts of this clone. This chain connects TRBV6-1 to TRBJ2-7; D is uncertain. The germline gives CDR1 MNHNS, CDR2 SASEGT. This CDR3 has 13 amino acids. V shed 10 bases and J shed 2 bases, with 15 bases lying between them. CDR3 sequence: CATAYSLAYEQYF. CDR3 bases: TGTGCCACCGCTTACAGTTTAGCCTACGAGCAGTACTTC.

J is TRBJ1-4 and V is TRBV28; 9 bases agree with TRBD1. The V segment lost 5 bases and the J segment 7 bases; nucleotides outside the gene matches: 11. This CDR3 comprises 16 residues. Germline V gene sequence: CDR1 MDHEN, CDR2 SYDVKM. CDR3 amino acids: CASSRADDRGGEKLFF. In DNA, the CDR3 is TGTGCCAGCAGTCGCGCAGACGACAGGGGGGGTGAAAAACTGTTTTTT.

The chain combines TRBV19 with TRBJ2-3; D ambiguous. The CDR3 has 17 amino acids. Deletions cut 4 bases from V and 1 base from J, with 18 bases between. In germline, CDR1 is LNHDA, CDR2 SQIVND (reference sequence). CDR3 sequence: CASSTPLVRPGTDTQYF. As DNA, the CDR3 is TGTGCCAGTAGTACACCCTTGGTTAGACCTGGCACAGATACGCAGTATTTT.

J is TRBJ2-7 and V is TRBV7-3, with 15 positions matching TRBD2. The J segment lost 6 bases and the V segment lost 4 bases, leaving 1 base of the junction unmatched. The germline V gene has CDR1 SGHTA and CDR2 FQGTGA. This CDR3 has 14 residues. The CDR3 coding sequence is TGTGCCAGCAGCTCGGGACTAGCGGGGGGCGAGCAGTACTTC. It is translated as CASSSGLAGGEQYF.

This clone has only one observation. The rearrangement links TRBV19 to TRBJ2-1; 14 positions match TRBD2. The CDR3 sequence is 15 residues long. The junction had 1 base not matched to a gene; V was cut back by 6 bases and J by 3 bases. Germline V CDR1 and CDR2: LNHDA, SQIVND (reference sequence). CDR3 nucleotide sequence: TGTGCCAGTAGGGGGACTAGCGGGAGCTACAATGAGCAGTTCTTC. Translation: CASRGTSGSYNEQFF.

J is TRBJ1-4 and V is TRBV4-2; D uncertain. The CDR3 has 14 residues. Per germline, CDR1 LGHNA and CDR2 YNFKEQ. V was cut by 4 bases and J by 4 bases, with 10 bases left in between. The DNA for the CDR3 is TGTGCCAGCAGCCTGACGGACTTTAATGAAAAACTGTTTTTT. Its translation is CASSLTDFNEKLFF.

The genes are TRBV5-3 and TRBJ2-2; D gene ambiguous. TRBV5-3 is an ORF for which the function is uncertain. V lost 4 bases, J lost 0 bases, and 10 bases lay in between. CDR3 length: 15 amino acids. In DNA form, the CDR3 reads TGTGCCAGAAGCACACAGCGTCCGAACACCGGGGAGCTGTTTTTT. This translates into CARSTQRPNTGELFF.

The chain combines TRBV2 with TRBJ2-3, with 8 bases matching TRBD1. The V gene end was trimmed by 4 bases and the J gene end by 4 bases; junction bases not matched to a gene: 4. The length of the CDR3 is 14 residues. Germline CDR1 and CDR2: SNHLY and FYNNEI. In nucleotides, the CDR3 is TGTGCCAGCAGTGGAACAGGGGGGTCAGATACGCAGTATTTT. Its protein product is CASSGTGGSDTQYF.

The V gene is TRBV19, the J gene TRBJ1-3; D perhaps matches TRBD1 (6 bases). The CDR3 covers 13 residues. Germline V gives CDR1 LNHDA, CDR2 SQIVND (reference sequence). The V and J ends lost 2 bases and 10 bases respectively, with 12 bases between them. As DNA, the CDR3 is TGTGCCAGTAGTATAACTACAGGGTCTACCATATATTTT. Protein: CASSITTGSTIYF. The whole variable domain, remainder taken from reference TRBV19 and TRBJ1-3, is DGGITQSPKYLFRKEGQNVTLSCEQNLNHDAMYWYRQDPGQGLRLIYYSQIVNDFQKGDIAEGYSVSREKKESFPLTVTSAQKNPTAFYLCASSITTGSTIYFGEGSWLTVV.

This clone was detected only once. This sequence joins TRBV6-1 and TRBJ1-2; 7 nucleotides agree with TRBD1. Germline loops: CDR1 MNHNS, CDR2 SASEGT. The CDR3 has 13 amino acids. J gave up 0 bases and V 6 bases, and 1 base lay outside the gene matches. The CDR3 sequence: CASSQGANYGYTF. As DNA, the CDR3 is TGTGCCAGCAGCCAGGGGGCTAACTATGGCTACACCTTC.